These 28 T cell receptor beta chains were all obtained from the same sample, sequenced in a study of blood T cell repertoires in COVID-19. Method: immunoSEQ multiplex PCR; TCRdb's copy keeps in-frame clones and lacks some. Of around 320,000 clones listed, around 92% are singletons. Sample: peripheral blood. The receptors were gathered from a young woman with COVID-19, enrolled during active disease.

The rearrangement links TRBV5-1 to TRBJ1-6; 7 bases fit TRBD1. The CDR3 consists of 18 residues. Losses at the gene ends were 3 bases for V and 0 bases for J; bases not matched to a gene: 9. Germline V gene lookup returns CDR1 SGHRS and CDR2 YFSETQ. The CDR3 spells CASSSARGQASYNSPLHF. CDR3 sequence (DNA): TGCGCCAGCAGCTCTGCAAGAGGACAGGCCTCCTATAATTCACCCCTCCACTTT.

This chain uses TRBV5-6 with TRBJ2-5, with a tentative D call TRBD2 (6 bases). The CDR3 covers 13 residues. V dropped 10 bases and J dropped 7 bases, with 20 bases sitting between them. The germline gives CDR1 SGHDT, CDR2 YYEEEE. The CDR3 protein is CAGETRPFRTQYF. CDR3 coding DNA: TGTGCCGGAGAGACTAGACCCTTTCGGACCCAGTACTTC.

The gene calls are TRBV2 and TRBJ2-3, with D perhaps matching TRBD2 (6 bases). This CDR3 is built from 13 residues. The V end was cut by 4 bases, the J end by 4 bases, with 9 bases between. Germline-derived CDR1 and CDR2 are SNHLY and FYNNEI. As DNA, the CDR3 is TGTGCCAGCAGTGTGGGAGGTCCAGATACGCAGTATTTT. It is translated as CASSVGGPDTQYF.

The chain has TRBV5-1 and TRBJ1-3; D gene ambiguous. Trimming shortened V by 2 bases and J by 0 bases, and 6 bases separated the two germline ends. This CDR3 contains 14 residues. Germline loops: CDR1 SGHRS, CDR2 YFSETQ. The CDR3 DNA sequence: TGCGCCAGCAGCTTCCCAGACTCTGGAAACACCATATATTTT. Its translation is CASSFPDSGNTIYF. Combining the CDR3 with reference TRBV5-1 and TRBJ1-3 gives the whole variable domain KAGVTQTPRYLIKTRGQQVTLSCSPISGHRSVSWYQQTPGQGLQFLFEYFSETQRNKGNFPGRFSGRQFSNSRSEMNVSTLELGDSALYLCASSFPDSGNTIYFGEGSWLTVV.

About this clone itself: Other DNA sequences from this sample encode an identical CDR3 as well. This sequence joins TRBV18 and TRBJ1-1; the D gene is possibly TRBD1 (6 bases). Trimming took 6 bases from V and 4 from J, leaving 15 bases between them. CDR1 and CDR2 from the germline V gene are KGHSH and LQKENI. The length of the CDR3 is 14 residues. CDR3 nucleotide sequence: TGTGCCAGCTCCCCCACGGGGGGCGTCACTGAAGCTTTCTTT. It specifies CASSPTGGVTEAFF.

The J gene is TRBJ1-1, the V gene TRBV4-1, with D tentatively TRBD1 (5 bases). Germline V gene lookup returns CDR1 MGHRA and CDR2 YSYEKL. This CDR3 region has 13 residues. V shed 2 bases and J shed 10 bases, with 14 bases lying between them. The CDR3 DNA reads TGCGCCAGCAGCCAAATCCACCCCGGGGGAGCTTTCTTT. It encodes CASSQIHPGGAFF.

DNA for the CDR3: TGTGCCAGCAGCGTAGGAGGCGGTGGGCGGGGGGGCCGTAATGAGCAGTTCTTC. Translating gives CASSVGGGGRGGRNEQFF. The chain recombines TRBV9 with TRBJ2-1, with 9 bases fitting TRBD2. V lost 0 bases and J lost 7; bases outside the gene matches: 14. CDR1 and CDR2 from the germline V gene are SGDLS and YYNGEE. The CDR3 runs 18 residues. Complete variable domain (other parts from reference TRBV9 and TRBJ2-1): DSGVTQTPKHLITATGQRVTLRCSPRSGDLSVYWYQQSLDQGLQFLIQYYNGEERAKGNILERFSAQQFPDLHSELNLSSLELGDSALYFCASSVGGGGRGGRNEQFFGPGTRLTVL.

The genes are TRBV19 and TRBJ2-7; D ambiguous. This CDR3 is built from 11 residues. From germline, CDR1 is LNHDA and CDR2 SQIVND (reference sequence). V was shortened by 2 bases and J by 9 bases, with 8 bases between the two germline ends. CDR3 sequence: CASSIRAPQYF. The DNA of the CDR3 is TGTGCCAGTAGTATAAGAGCTCCGCAGTACTTC.

CDR3 loop: CASSHRDRNTEAFF. The CDR3 DNA reads as TGTGCCAGCAGCCACCGGGACAGGAACACTGAAGCTTTCTTT. The chain combines TRBV13 with TRBJ1-1; TRBD1 aligns across 7 bases. J lost 1 base, V lost 5 bases, and 4 bases had no gene match. CDR3 length: 14 amino acids. Germline V CDR1 and CDR2: PRHDT, FYEKMQ (reference sequence).

This chain's CDR3 is CASLGQGAGGYTF. The CDR3 DNA reads TGTGCCAGCCTGGGACAGGGGGCAGGCGGCTACACCTTC. The chain uses TRBV25-1 and TRBJ1-2, with TRBD1 matching 12 bases. Germline CDR1 is MGHDK and CDR2 is SYGVNS. V lost 8 bases to trimming and J lost 8 bases; unmatched junction nucleotides: 6. The CDR3 is 13 residues long.

The J gene is TRBJ1-2, the V gene TRBV4-1; D remains ambiguous. V was clipped by 3 bases and J by 6 bases, with 14 bases between them. The CDR3 runs to 14 residues. Germline V gene lookup returns CDR1 MGHRA and CDR2 YSYEKL. The CDR3 sequence is CASSQAMREDGYTF. The CDR3 DNA reads TGCGCCAGCAGCCAGGCGATGAGGGAGGATGGCTACACCTTC.

This chain joins TRBV15 and TRBJ1-1; possible D gene TRBD1, 6 bases. This CDR3 is built from 17 residues. Trimming stripped 5 bases from V and 4 bases from J, with 23 bases between. Looked up from germline, CDR1 is LNHNV and CDR2 is YYDKDF (reference sequence). DNA of the CDR3: TGTGCCACCAGCGCTCGTGGGGGGGCGCCTGGGGGCACTGAAGCTTTCTTT. Translation gives CATSARGGAPGGTEAFF.

The CDR3 region has the DNA TGTGCCATCAGCGCGCAGGGGAATGAGCAGTTCTTC. Translation gives CAISAQGNEQFF. V is TRBV10-3 and J is TRBJ2-1, with TRBD1 as a possible D gene (6 bases). CDR1 is ENHRY and CDR2 is SYGVKD in the germline V gene. The CDR3 totals 12 residues. V was shortened by 6 bases and J by 7 bases, with 10 bases between the two germline ends.

The V gene is TRBV12-3 or TRBV12-4, the J gene TRBJ1-1; 8 positions agree with TRBD1. Trimming removed 8 bases from V and 4 bases from J; junction bases left unmatched: 3. The CDR3 contains 12 residues. CDR3 region: CASGRGLTEAFF. The DNA of the CDR3 is TGTGCCAGCGGCAGGGGGCTCACTGAAGCTTTCTTT.

V gene TRBV6-1 combines with J gene TRBJ1-3; no reliable D call. The CDR3 runs to 17 residues. Per germline, CDR1 MNHNS and CDR2 SASEGT. Trimming took off 0 bases at V and 3 bases at J, with 15 bases between the two ends. CDR3 in DNA: TGTGCCAGCAGTGAAGCCTACGGAGGGCATGGTGGAAACACCATATATTTT. As protein: CASSEAYGGHGGNTIYF.

The V call is TRBV4-1, the J call TRBJ2-1; D is undetermined. V was clipped by 1 base and J by 9 bases, with 13 bases between them. The CDR3 has 14 amino acids. Germline V lookup: CDR1 MGHRA, CDR2 YSYEKL. The CDR3 reads CASSQVGLLVEQFF. The CDR3 DNA reads TGCGCCAGCAGCCAAGTTGGCCTCTTGGTTGAGCAGTTCTTC.

The chain couples TRBV10-1 to TRBJ1-1; weak D call: TRBD1 (6 bases). The V end was cut by 8 bases, the J end by 12 bases, with 19 bases between. Germline CDR1 is WNHNN and CDR2 is SYGVQD (reference sequence). This CDR3 is 12 amino acids long. The CDR3: CASLSGGQRTFF. The CDR3, as DNA: TGCGCCAGCCTTTCCGGTGGACAGCGAACTTTCTTT.

The rearrangement joins TRBV27 to TRBJ1-2; 10 bases fit TRBD1. Germline CDR1 and CDR2: MNHEY and SMNVEV (reference sequence). This CDR3 spans 15 amino acids. J was trimmed by 6 bases and V by 4 bases; bases with no gene match: 8. The CDR3 here is CASSSPGQGSHGYTF. CDR3 DNA sequence: TGTGCCAGCAGTTCCCCGGGACAGGGGTCTCATGGCTACACCTTC.

This chain joins TRBV3-1 (or the pseudogene TRBV3-2) and TRBJ1-6; D is possibly TRBD1 (6 bases). Per germline, CDR1 LGHDT and CDR2 YNNKEL (reference sequence). This CDR3 comprises 15 residues. The V end lost 4 bases, the J end lost 6 bases, and 13 bases lay between the germline ends. The CDR3 coding sequence is TGTGCCAGCAGCCTTTTACAGGGAAGTAATTCACCCCTCCACTTT. Protein product: CASSLLQGSNSPLHF.

The J gene is TRBJ1-6, the V gene TRBV19; D is perhaps TRBD1 (5 bases). V lost 3 bases and J lost 9, with 12 bases in between. The germline V gene encodes CDR1 LNHDA and CDR2 SQIVND (reference sequence). The CDR3 has 14 residues. This CDR3 is CASSMAGTASPLHF. CDR3 coding DNA: TGTGCCAGTAGTATGGCGGGGACGGCTTCACCCCTCCACTTT.

CDR3 nucleotides: TGTGCCACCAGGATAGCGGGGGGCTCCTACGAGCAGTACTTC. This sequence encodes CATRIAGGSYEQYF. The genes are TRBV15 and TRBJ2-7; 10 bases are shared with TRBD2. There are 14 residues in the CDR3. Germline lookup yields CDR1 LNHNV and CDR2 YYDKDF (reference sequence). The ends lost 6 bases at V and 0 bases at J; junction bases unmatched: 2.

This sequence joins TRBV2 and TRBJ2-2; weak D call: TRBD1 (6 bases). V shed 10 bases and J shed 4 bases, with 13 bases lying between them. Germline V CDR1 and CDR2: SNHLY, FYNNEI. This CDR3 has 13 amino acids. The CDR3 sequence is CAKQGLVTGELFF. The CDR3 nucleotides read TGTGCCAAACAGGGCCTCGTCACCGGGGAGCTGTTTTTT.

This clone was counted at least ten times. The CDR3 region has the DNA TGTGCCAGCAGCTTATTTATTTCAGGAACCGGGGAGCTGTTTTTT. Translating gives CASSLFISGTGELFF. The chain couples TRBV7-9 to TRBJ2-2; D unresolved. Per the germline V gene, CDR1 is SEHNR and CDR2 is FQNEAQ (reference sequence). V lost 2 bases and J lost 5, with 12 bases in between. The CDR3 sequence is 15 residues long.

V usage is TRBV7-6 and J usage is TRBJ1-5, with D possibly being TRBD1 (5 bases). This CDR3 region has 15 residues. V was clipped by 6 bases and J by 6 bases, with 18 bases between them. Germline V gene data show CDR1 as SGHVS and CDR2 as FNYEAQ. The CDR3 sequence is CASSSDIGGIQPQHF. The DNA of the CDR3 is TGTGCCAGCAGTTCGGACATCGGCGGGATTCAGCCCCAGCATTTT. Full variable domain (missing parts from reference TRBV7-6 and TRBJ1-5): GAGVSQSPRYKVTKRGQDVALRCDPISGHVSLYWYRQALGQGPEFLTYFNYEAQQDKSGLPNDRFSAERPEGSISTLTIQRTEQRDSAMYRCASSSDIGGIQPQHFGDGTRLSIL.

The rearrangement joins TRBV14 to TRBJ2-1; D remains unclear. V dropped 2 bases and J dropped 5 bases, with 13 bases sitting between them. Germline V gene lookup returns CDR1 SGHDN and CDR2 FVKESK. The CDR3 extends over 15 amino acids. The CDR3 protein is CASSQWSLGNNEQFF. In nucleotides, the CDR3 is TGTGCCAGCAGCCAATGGTCGCTAGGCAACAATGAGCAGTTCTTC.

This sequence joins TRBV24-1 and TRBJ1-5; weak D call: TRBD1 (5 bases). CDR3 length: 13 residues. The germline CDR1 and CDR2 sequences are KGHDR and SFDVKD. Trimming took 4 bases from V and 6 from J, leaving 9 bases between them. CDR3 sequence reads: CATSDLDSQPQHF. DNA for the CDR3: TGTGCCACCAGTGACTTAGACAGTCAGCCCCAGCATTTT.

The chain uses TRBV19 and TRBJ1-5; no reliable D call. Trimming took 1 base from V and 4 from J, leaving 14 bases between them. The CDR3 runs 16 residues. Germline V gene lookup returns CDR1 LNHDA and CDR2 SQIVND (reference sequence). Here the CDR3 reads CASSIGVGGFNQPQHF. CDR3 nucleotide sequence: TGTGCCAGTAGTATAGGGGTGGGAGGGTTTAATCAGCCCCAGCATTTT.

This clone appeared a single time. The rearrangement joins TRBV19 to TRBJ2-3, with 7 bases lining up with TRBD1. This CDR3 comprises 15 residues. In germline, CDR1 is LNHDA, CDR2 SQIVND (reference sequence). The trim removed 7 bases at V and 0 bases at J, leaving 7 bases unmatched. The CDR3 sequence is CASKEGAASTDTQYF. Written as DNA, the CDR3 is TGTGCCAGTAAAGAGGGGGCGGCTAGCACAGATACGCAGTATTTT.